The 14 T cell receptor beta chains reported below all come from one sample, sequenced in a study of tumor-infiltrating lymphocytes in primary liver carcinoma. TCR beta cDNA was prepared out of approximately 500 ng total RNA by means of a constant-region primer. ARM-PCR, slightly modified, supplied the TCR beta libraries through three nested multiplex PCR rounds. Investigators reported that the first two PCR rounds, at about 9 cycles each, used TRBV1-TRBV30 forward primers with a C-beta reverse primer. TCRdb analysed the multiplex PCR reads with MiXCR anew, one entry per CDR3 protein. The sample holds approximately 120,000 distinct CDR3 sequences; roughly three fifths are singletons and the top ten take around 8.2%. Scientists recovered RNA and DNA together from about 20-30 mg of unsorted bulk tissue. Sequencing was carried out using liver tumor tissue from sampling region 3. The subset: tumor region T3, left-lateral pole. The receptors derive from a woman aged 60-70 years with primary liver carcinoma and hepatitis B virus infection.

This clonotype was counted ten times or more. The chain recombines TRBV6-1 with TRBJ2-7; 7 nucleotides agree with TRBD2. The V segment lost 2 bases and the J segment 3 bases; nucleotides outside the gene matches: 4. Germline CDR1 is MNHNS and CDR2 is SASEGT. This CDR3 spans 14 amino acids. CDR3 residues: CASSEIAGIYEQYF. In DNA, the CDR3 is TGTGCCAGCAGTGAAATAGCGGGCATCTACGAGCAGTACTTC.

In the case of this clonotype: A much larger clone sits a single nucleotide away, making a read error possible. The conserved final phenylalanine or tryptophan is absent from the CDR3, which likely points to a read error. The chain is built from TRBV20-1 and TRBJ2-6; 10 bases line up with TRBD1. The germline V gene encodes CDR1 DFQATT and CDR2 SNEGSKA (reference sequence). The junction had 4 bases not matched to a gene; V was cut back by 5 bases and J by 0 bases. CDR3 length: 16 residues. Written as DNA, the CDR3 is TGCAGTGCTGGGACAGGGGCCAACTCTGGGGCCAACGTCCTGACTCTC. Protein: CSAGTGANSGANVLTL.

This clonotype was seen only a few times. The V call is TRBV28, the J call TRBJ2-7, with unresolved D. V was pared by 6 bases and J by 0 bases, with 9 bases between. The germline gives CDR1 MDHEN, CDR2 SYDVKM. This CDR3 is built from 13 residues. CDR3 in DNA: TGTGCCAGCAGGACGTCGAGCTCCTACGAGCAGTACTTC. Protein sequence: CASRTSSSYEQYF.

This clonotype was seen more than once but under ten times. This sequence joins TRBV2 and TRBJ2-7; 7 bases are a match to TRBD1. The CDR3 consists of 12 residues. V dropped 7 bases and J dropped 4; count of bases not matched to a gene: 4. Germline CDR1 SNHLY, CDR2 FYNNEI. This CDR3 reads CASNPDRYEQYF. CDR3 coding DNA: TGTGCCAGCAATCCGGACAGGTACGAGCAGTACTTC.

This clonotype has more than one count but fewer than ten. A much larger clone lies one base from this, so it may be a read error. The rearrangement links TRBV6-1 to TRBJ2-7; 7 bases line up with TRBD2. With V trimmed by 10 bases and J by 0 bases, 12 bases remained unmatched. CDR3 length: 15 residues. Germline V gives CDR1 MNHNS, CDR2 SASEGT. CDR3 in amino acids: CAITSERVYSYEQYF. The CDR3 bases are TGTGCCATCACTAGCGAGAGAGTTTACTCCTACGAGCAGTACTTC.

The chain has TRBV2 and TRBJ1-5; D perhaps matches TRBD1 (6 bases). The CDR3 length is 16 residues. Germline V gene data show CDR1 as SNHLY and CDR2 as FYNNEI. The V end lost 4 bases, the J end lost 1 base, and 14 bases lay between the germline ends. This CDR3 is CASSGGGDWSNQPQHF. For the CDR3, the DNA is TGTGCCAGCAGTGGAGGGGGGGATTGGAGCAATCAGCCCCAGCATTTT.

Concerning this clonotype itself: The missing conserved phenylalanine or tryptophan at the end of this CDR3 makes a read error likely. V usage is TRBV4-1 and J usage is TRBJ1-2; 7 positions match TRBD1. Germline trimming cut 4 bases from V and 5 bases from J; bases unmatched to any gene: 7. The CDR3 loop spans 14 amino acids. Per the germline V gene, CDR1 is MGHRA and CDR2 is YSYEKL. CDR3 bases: TGCGCCAGCAGCCCAACTGACAGGGATTATGGCTACACCCTC. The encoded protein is CASSPTDRDYGYTL.

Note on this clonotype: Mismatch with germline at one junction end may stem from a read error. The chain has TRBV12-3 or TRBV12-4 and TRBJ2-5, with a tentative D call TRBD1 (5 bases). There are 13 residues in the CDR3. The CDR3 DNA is TGTACCAGCAGTTTAAGGGGACAAGAGACCCAGTACTTC. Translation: CTSSLRGQETQYF.

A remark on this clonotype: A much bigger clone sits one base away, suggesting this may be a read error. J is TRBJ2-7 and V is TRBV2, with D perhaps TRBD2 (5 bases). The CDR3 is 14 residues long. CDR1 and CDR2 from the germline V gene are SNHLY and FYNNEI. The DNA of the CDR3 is TGTGCCAGCAATCCGGGAACGTATTCCTACGAGCGGTACTTC. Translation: CASNPGTYSYERYF. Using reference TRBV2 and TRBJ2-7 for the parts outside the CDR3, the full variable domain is EPEVTQTPSHQVTQMGQEVILRCVPISNHLYFYWYRQILGQKVEFLVSFYNNEISEKSEIFDDQFSVERPDGSNFTLKIRSTKLEDSAMYFCASNPGTYSYERYFGPGTRLTVT.

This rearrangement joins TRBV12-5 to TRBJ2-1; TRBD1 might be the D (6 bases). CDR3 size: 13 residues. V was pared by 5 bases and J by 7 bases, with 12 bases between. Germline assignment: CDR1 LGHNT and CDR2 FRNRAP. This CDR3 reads CASGVTGINEQFF. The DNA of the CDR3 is TGTGCTAGTGGTGTGACAGGTATTAATGAGCAGTTCTTC.

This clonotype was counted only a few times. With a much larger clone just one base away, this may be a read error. The CDR3 region has the DNA TGTGCCAGCAGTCCGCTAGACAGGGTGGATGAGCAGTCCTTC. Protein product: CASSPLDRVDEQSF. The chain recombines TRBV6-5 with TRBJ2-1; 7 bases are shared with TRBD1. Germline values: CDR1 MNHEY, CDR2 SVGAGI. This CDR3 has 14 residues.

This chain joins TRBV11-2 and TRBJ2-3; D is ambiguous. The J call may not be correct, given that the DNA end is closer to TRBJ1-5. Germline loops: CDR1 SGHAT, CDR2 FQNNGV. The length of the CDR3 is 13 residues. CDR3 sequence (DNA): TGTGCCAGCAGCCCACGACTAACAGATACGCAGCATTTT. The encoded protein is CASSPRLTDTQHF.

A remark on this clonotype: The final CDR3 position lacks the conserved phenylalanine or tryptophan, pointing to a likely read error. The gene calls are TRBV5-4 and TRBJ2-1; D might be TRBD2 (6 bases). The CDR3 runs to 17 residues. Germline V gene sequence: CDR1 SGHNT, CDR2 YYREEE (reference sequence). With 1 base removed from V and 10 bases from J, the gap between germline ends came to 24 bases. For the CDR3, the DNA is TGTGCCAGCAGCTTGCGTCGGGGGTCTAGTGGGATTCGCGAGCAGTTCTTA. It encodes CASSLRRGSSGIREQFL.

The CDR3 is CASSSGQGQGGYTF. CDR3 sequence (DNA): TGTGCCAGCAGCTCCGGACAGGGGCAGGGTGGCTACACCTTC. The chain uses TRBV28 and TRBJ1-2; 9 bases are a match to TRBD1. Germline V gives CDR1 MDHEN, CDR2 SYDVKM. The ends lost 6 bases at V and 7 bases at J; junction bases unmatched: 9. This CDR3 is built from 14 residues.